Each of the 24 T cell receptor beta chains below was sequenced from the same sample in a study of cytomegalovirus exposure and HLA in healthy donors. It was with 60 Vbeta and 13 Jbeta primers that the PCR ran. Assay: immunoSEQ multiplex PCR; the TCRdb copy retains only in-frame clones and omits some. Seen here are 99,000 or so clones, about 83% observed once, and the top ten hold roughly 6.1%. Sequenced input: PBMCs. The receptors derive from a man between 18 and 29 years old in good health and CMV-seronegative.

The chain recombines TRBV6-5 with TRBJ2-6; D remains unclear. Germline V gene data show CDR1 as MNHEY and CDR2 as SVGAGI. V was cut by 6 bases and J by 1 base, with 4 bases left in between. CDR3 length: 13 residues. CDR3 loop: CASSLSGANVLTF. In DNA, the CDR3 is TGTGCCAGCAGCTTGTCTGGGGCCAACGTCCTGACTTTC.

The chain joins TRBV21-1 to TRBJ1-1. TRBV21-1 is deemed a pseudogene. The CDR3 loop spans 13 amino acids. The CDR3 loop reads CASSKGRDSEAFF. CDR3 coding DNA: TGTGCCAGCAGCAAAGGCAGGGACTCCGAAGCTTTCTTT.

This rearrangement joins TRBV9 to TRBJ2-1; D uncertain. CDR1 SGDLS and CDR2 YYNGEE come from the germline V gene. Between the trimmed V and J ends, which lost 4 bases and 8 bases, there was a span of 10 bases. CDR3 size: 12 residues. CDR3 amino acids: CASSPESDEQFF. CDR3 in DNA: TGTGCCAGCAGCCCGGAGTCGGATGAGCAGTTCTTC.

The chain employs TRBV21-1 and TRBJ1-6; TRBD1, the D gene given by the table, was not confirmed from the DNA. TRBV21-1 is designated a pseudogene. The CDR3 length is 18 residues. The chain's CDR3 is CASSKGGQGNVYNSPLHF. The DNA of the CDR3 is TGTGCCAGCAGCAAAGGGGGACAGGGGAACGTCTATAATTCACCCCTCCACTTT.

V and J are TRBV19 and TRBJ2-3; 7 bases line up with TRBD2. The junction had 9 bases not matched to a gene; V was cut back by 3 bases and J by 0 bases. This CDR3 is 17 amino acids long. Germline CDR1 and CDR2: LNHDA and SQIVND (reference sequence). The CDR3 DNA reads TGTGCCAGTAGTATCTCCCGGCTAGCGGCTAGCACAGATACGCAGTATTTT. Translated: CASSISRLAASTDTQYF.

There are a few counts of this clone. The J gene is TRBJ2-6, the V gene TRBV21-1; the D segment call TRBD2 is taken from the table without a DNA check. TRBV21-1 is a listed pseudogene. The CDR3 extends over 16 amino acids. CDR3 nucleotide sequence: TGTGCCAGCAGCATGGAGGGGACCTCTGGGGCCAACGTCCTGACTTTC. Amino acid sequence: CASSMEGTSGANVLTF.

Comment on this clone: One junction end disagrees with the germline gene, perhaps due to a read error. J is TRBJ1-1 and V is TRBV30; D gene unclear. Per germline, CDR1 GTSNPN and CDR2 SVGIG (reference sequence). This CDR3 has 12 residues. This chain's CDR3 is CLNGRPYGEAFF. The CDR3 DNA reads TGCCTCAATGGGAGGCCTTATGGAGAAGCTTTCTTT.

This chain joins TRBV19 and TRBJ2-7; possibly TRBD2 for D (6 bases). In germline, CDR1 is LNHDA, CDR2 SQIVND (reference sequence). CDR3 length: 13 amino acids. Trimming removed 0 bases at V and 4 bases at J, with 7 bases between. The CDR3 here is CASSIEGGYEQYF. The DNA for the CDR3 is TGTGCCAGTAGTATAGAGGGGGGTTACGAGCAGTACTTC.

This chain joins TRBV5-4 and TRBJ2-7; the match to TRBD2 covers 9 bases. Germline values: CDR1 SGHNT, CDR2 YYREEE (reference sequence). The V and J ends lost 1 base and 6 bases, in that order; junction bases with no gene match: 11. This CDR3 has 16 residues. This chain's CDR3 is CASSLSAGTSYPEQYF. Written as DNA, the CDR3 is TGTGCCAGCAGCTTGTCGGCCGGGACTAGCTATCCCGAGCAGTACTTC.

V and J are TRBV5-1 and TRBJ2-7, with 10 positions matching TRBD1. CDR3 length: 16 residues. J gave up 4 bases and V 0 bases, and 7 bases lay outside the gene matches. Germline CDR1 is SGHRS and CDR2 is YFSETQ. The CDR3 loop reads CASSLAPTGGYYEQYF. The CDR3 DNA reads as TGCGCCAGCAGCTTGGCCCCGACAGGGGGCTATTACGAGCAGTACTTC. The full variable domain, completed using reference TRBV5-1 and TRBJ2-7, is KAGVTQTPRYLIKTRGQQVTLSCSPISGHRSVSWYQQTPGQGLQFLFEYFSETQRNKGNFPGRFSGRQFSNSRSEMNVSTLELGDSALYLCASSLAPTGGYYEQYFGPGTRLTVT.

This sequence joins TRBV10-3 and TRBJ2-2, with no clear D. The germline V gene has CDR1 ENHRY and CDR2 SYGVKD. V dropped 4 bases and J dropped 4 bases, with 13 bases sitting between them. The CDR3 has 15 amino acids. CDR3 nucleotides: TGTGCCATCAGTGTAGTTGCGGATAGCACCGGGGAGCTGTTTTTT. Amino acids: CAISVVADSTGELFF.

This chain joins TRBV9 and TRBJ1-1, with 7 bases identical to TRBD1. The germline V gene has CDR1 SGDLS and CDR2 YYNGEE. The V segment lost 4 bases and the J segment 9 bases; nucleotides outside the gene matches: 15. This CDR3 has 15 amino acids. CDR3 residues: CASSPRGGTATKAFF. As DNA, the CDR3 is TGTGCCAGCAGCCCGCGTGGGGGGACAGCGACCAAAGCTTTCTTT. Together with reference TRBV9 and TRBJ1-1, the CDR3 gives the full variable domain: DSGVTQTPKHLITATGQRVTLRCSPRSGDLSVYWYQQSLDQGLQFLIQYYNGEERAKGNILERFSAQQFPDLHSELNLSSLELGDSALYFCASSPRGGTATKAFFGQGTRLTVV.

V is TRBV6-5 and J is TRBJ1-5, with 11 bases matching TRBD1. J was trimmed by 5 bases and V by 6 bases; bases with no gene match: 6. The CDR3 loop spans 15 amino acids. Germline V CDR1 and CDR2: MNHEY, SVGAGI. Written as DNA, the CDR3 is TGTGCCAGCAGACGGGACAGGGGGAGGGATCAGCCCCAGCATTTT. Translation: CASRRDRGRDQPQHF.

The chain couples TRBV27 to TRBJ2-5, with TRBD2 identical over 10 bases. This CDR3 has 15 amino acids. Germline V lookup: CDR1 MNHEY, CDR2 SMNVEV (reference sequence). V trimming: 5 bases; J trimming: 8 bases; junction bases outside the gene matches: 11. The CDR3 sequence is CASSGIQAGGPTQYF. The CDR3 DNA reads as TGTGCCAGCAGTGGGATTCAAGCGGGAGGGCCTACCCAGTACTTC.

This sequence joins TRBV9 and TRBJ2-5; D may be TRBD2 (6 bases). This CDR3 has 13 amino acids. CDR1 and CDR2 (germline): SGDLS, YYNGEE. Trimming shortened V by 0 bases and J by 5 bases, and 8 bases separated the two germline ends. CDR3: CASSVGGVETQYF. The CDR3 DNA is TGTGCCAGCAGCGTAGGGGGGGTCGAGACCCAGTACTTC.

V is TRBV11-1 and J is TRBJ1-2, with TRBD1 matching 9 bases. Germline assignment: CDR1 SGHAT and CDR2 FQDESV (reference sequence). V shed 5 bases, J shed 4 bases, and the junction held 8 bases outside the gene matches. This CDR3 spans 15 amino acids. As DNA, the CDR3 is TGTGCCAGCAGCCCCAAACCGGGACAGGGCTATGGCTACACCTTC. Residues: CASSPKPGQGYGYTF.

This clone was seen a few times. V is TRBV6-5 and J is TRBJ2-7; TRBD2 matches at 11 bases. The CDR3 runs 15 residues. Germline V CDR1 and CDR2: MNHEY, SVGAGI. V gave up 0 bases and J gave up 2 bases; unmatched junction bases: 0. The CDR3 DNA reads as TGTGCCAGCAGTTACTCTAGCGGGGGGGCCTACGAGCAGTACTTC. Translating gives CASSYSSGGAYEQYF.

The chain joins TRBV7-2 to TRBJ1-1; 9 bases agree with TRBD1. J gave up 0 bases and V 5 bases, and 1 base lay outside the gene matches. The CDR3 has 14 residues. Germline CDR1 and CDR2: SGHTA and FQGNSA. The chain's CDR3 is CASSRQGVNTEAFF. CDR3 bases: TGTGCCAGCAGCCGACAGGGGGTGAACACTGAAGCTTTCTTT.

The rearrangement uses TRBV9 and TRBJ1-2; no firm D call. Per the germline V gene, CDR1 is SGDLS and CDR2 is YYNGEE. The length of the CDR3 is 15 residues. V was clipped by 0 bases and J by 0 bases, with 9 bases between them. The CDR3 bases are TGTGCCAGCAGCGTAGGGGGAGCTTCTAACTATGGCTACACCTTC. This translates into CASSVGGASNYGYTF.

The V call is TRBV28, the J call TRBJ2-7; D perhaps matches TRBD1 (6 bases). Trimming took 5 bases from V and 5 from J, leaving 16 bases between them. Germline V gene lookup returns CDR1 MDHEN and CDR2 SYDVKM. The CDR3 is 14 residues long. The CDR3 protein is CASSRPGTSHEQYF. The CDR3 DNA is TGTGCCAGCAGTAGACCCGGGACAAGCCACGAGCAGTACTTC.

The V and J genes are TRBV2 and TRBJ1-5, with TRBD1 as a possible D gene (5 bases). The CDR3 runs to 15 residues. Germline loops: CDR1 SNHLY, CDR2 FYNNEI. Between the trimmed V and J ends, which lost 3 bases and 0 bases, there was a span of 9 bases. The CDR3 DNA reads as TGTGCCAGCAGTGATGGGGCGGATAGCAATCAGCCCCAGCATTTT. This gives the protein CASSDGADSNQPQHF. Based on the CDR3 plus reference TRBV2 and TRBJ1-5, the full variable domain is EPEVTQTPSHQVTQMGQEVILRCVPISNHLYFYWYRQILGQKVEFLVSFYNNEISEKSEIFDDQFSVERPDGSNFTLKIRSTKLEDSAMYFCASSDGADSNQPQHFGDGTRLSIL.

In its sample, this clone was seen a few times. The chain's CDR3 is CASSPPRGYYLQPQHF. CDR3 bases: TGTGCCAGCTCCCCCCCACGGGGTTACTATCTTCAGCCCCAGCATTTT. This sequence joins TRBV6-4 and TRBJ1-5; D not certain. V lost 8 bases and J 6 bases, leaving 23 bases between the germline ends. The germline CDR1 and CDR2 sequences are MRHNA and SNTAGT. The CDR3 extends over 16 amino acids.

This chain uses TRBV6-6 with TRBJ2-5; 8 bases line up with TRBD1. The CDR3 covers 14 residues. Germline V gives CDR1 MNHNY, CDR2 SVGAGI (reference sequence). Trimming removed 4 bases from V and 7 bases from J; junction bases left unmatched: 8. This CDR3 is CASSSLRDRPTQYF. DNA for the CDR3: TGTGCCAGCAGTTCCCTCAGGGACAGGCCGACCCAGTACTTC.

The chain links TRBV19 to TRBJ2-7, with TRBD1 matching 9 bases. J gave up 5 bases and V 4 bases, and 9 bases lay outside the gene matches. CDR1 is LNHDA and CDR2 is SQIVND in the germline V gene (reference sequence). This CDR3 has 15 amino acids. CDR3 loop: CASSTPGTGRHEQYF. CDR3 in DNA: TGTGCCAGTAGTACTCCAGGGACAGGGAGACACGAGCAGTACTTC.